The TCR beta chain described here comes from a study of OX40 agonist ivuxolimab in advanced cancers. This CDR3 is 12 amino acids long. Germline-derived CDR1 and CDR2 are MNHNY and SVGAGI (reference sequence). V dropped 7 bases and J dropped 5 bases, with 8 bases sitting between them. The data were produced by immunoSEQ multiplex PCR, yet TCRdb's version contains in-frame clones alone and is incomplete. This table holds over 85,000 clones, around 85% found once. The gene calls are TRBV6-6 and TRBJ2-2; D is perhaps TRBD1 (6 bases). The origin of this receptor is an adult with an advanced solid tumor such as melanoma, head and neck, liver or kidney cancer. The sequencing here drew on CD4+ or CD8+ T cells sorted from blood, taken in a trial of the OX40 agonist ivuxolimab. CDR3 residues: CASKTGTGELFF. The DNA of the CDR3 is TGTGCCAGCAAAACAGGGACCGGGGAGCTGTTTTTT.